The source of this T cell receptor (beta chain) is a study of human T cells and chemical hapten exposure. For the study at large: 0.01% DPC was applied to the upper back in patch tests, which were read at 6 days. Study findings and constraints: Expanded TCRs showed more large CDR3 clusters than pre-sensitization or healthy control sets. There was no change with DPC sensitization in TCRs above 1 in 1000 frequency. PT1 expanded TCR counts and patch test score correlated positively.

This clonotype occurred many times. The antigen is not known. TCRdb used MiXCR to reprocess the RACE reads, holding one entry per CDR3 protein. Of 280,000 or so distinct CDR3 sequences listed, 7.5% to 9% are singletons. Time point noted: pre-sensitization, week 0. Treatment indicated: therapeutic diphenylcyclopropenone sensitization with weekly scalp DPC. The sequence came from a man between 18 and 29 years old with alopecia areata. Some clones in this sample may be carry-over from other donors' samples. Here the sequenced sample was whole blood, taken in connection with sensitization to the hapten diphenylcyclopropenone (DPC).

For the CDR3, the DNA is TGTGCCAGCAGTCTTGGGACAAAACCCTACAATGAGCAGTTCTTC. Translated: CASSLGTKPYNEQFF. J is TRBJ2-1 and V is TRBV28; tentatively, D is TRBD1 (6 bases). V was cut by 5 bases and J by 2 bases, with 13 bases left in between. Germline values: CDR1 MDHEN, CDR2 SYDVKM. CDR3 size: 15 residues.